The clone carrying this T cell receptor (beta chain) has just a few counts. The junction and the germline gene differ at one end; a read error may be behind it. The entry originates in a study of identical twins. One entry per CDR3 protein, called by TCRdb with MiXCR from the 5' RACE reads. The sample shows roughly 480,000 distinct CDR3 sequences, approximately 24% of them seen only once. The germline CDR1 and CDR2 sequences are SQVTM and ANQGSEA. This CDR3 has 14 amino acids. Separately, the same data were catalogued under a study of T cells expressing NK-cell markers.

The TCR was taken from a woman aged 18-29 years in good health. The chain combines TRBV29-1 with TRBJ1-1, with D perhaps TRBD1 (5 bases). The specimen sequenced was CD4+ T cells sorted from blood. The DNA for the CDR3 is TGCAGCGTAGATCCGGGACGGATGAATACTGAAGCTTTCTTT. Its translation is CSVDPGRMNTEAFF.